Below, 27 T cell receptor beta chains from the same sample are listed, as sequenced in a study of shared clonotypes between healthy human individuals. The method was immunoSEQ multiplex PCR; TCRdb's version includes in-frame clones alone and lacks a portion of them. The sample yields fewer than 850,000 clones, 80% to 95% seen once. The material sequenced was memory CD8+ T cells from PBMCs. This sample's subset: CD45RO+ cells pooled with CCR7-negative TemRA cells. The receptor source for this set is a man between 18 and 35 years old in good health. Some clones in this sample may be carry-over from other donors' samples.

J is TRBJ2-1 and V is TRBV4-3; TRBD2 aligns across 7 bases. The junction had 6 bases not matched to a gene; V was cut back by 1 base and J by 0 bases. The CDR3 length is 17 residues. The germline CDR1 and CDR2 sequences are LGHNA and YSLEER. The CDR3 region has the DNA TGCGCCAGCAGCCAAGGCTGGAGGACTAGCTCCTACAATGAGCAGTTCTTC. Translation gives CASSQGWRTSSYNEQFF.

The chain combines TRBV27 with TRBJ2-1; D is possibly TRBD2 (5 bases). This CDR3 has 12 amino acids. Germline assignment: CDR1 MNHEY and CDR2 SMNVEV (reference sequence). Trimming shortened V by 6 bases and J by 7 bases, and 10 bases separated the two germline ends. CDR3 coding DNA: TGTGCCAGCAGCCCCACTAGAAATGAGCAGTTCTTC. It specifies CASSPTRNEQFF.

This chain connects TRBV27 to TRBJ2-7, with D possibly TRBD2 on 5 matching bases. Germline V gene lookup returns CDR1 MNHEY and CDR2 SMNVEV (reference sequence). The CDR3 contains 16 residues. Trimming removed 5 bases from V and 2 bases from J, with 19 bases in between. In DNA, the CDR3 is TGTGCCAGCAGTAACATCAACCGGGGTGACGCCTACGAGCAGTACTTC. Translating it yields CASSNINRGDAYEQYF.

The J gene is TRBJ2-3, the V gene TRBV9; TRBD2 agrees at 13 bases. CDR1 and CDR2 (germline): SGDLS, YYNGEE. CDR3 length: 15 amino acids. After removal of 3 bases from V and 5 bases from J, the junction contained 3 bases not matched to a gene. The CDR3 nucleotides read TGTGCCAGCAGCGCGGGACTAGCGGGAATAGATACGCAGTATTTT. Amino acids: CASSAGLAGIDTQYF.

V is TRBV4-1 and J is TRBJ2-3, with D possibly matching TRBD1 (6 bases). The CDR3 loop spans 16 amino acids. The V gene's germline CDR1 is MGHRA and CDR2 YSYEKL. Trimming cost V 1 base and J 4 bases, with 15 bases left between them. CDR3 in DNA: TGCGCCAGCAGCCAAGCTACAGGGCTGCTCGCAGATACGCAGTATTTT. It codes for CASSQATGLLADTQYF.

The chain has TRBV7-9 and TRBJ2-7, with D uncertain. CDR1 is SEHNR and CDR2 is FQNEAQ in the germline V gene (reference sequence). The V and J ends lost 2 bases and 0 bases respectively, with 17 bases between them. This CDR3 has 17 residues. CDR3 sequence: CASSLFAQAGSSYEQYF. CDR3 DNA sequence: TGTGCCAGCAGCTTATTTGCCCAGGCCGGAAGCTCCTACGAGCAGTACTTC.

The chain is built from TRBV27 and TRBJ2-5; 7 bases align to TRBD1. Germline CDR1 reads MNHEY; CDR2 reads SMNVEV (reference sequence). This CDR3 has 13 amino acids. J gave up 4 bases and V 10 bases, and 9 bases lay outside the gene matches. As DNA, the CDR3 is TGTGCCACAATAGACAGGGTAGGAGAGACCCAGTACTTC. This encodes CATIDRVGETQYF.

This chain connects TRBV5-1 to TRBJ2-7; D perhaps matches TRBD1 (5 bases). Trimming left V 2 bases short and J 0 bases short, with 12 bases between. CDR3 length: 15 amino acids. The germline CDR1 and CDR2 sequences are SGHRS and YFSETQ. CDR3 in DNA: TGCGCCAGCAGCTTTTGGCAGGGTATCTCCTACGAGCAGTACTTC. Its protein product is CASSFWQGISYEQYF. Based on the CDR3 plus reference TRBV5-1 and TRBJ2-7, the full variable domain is KAGVTQTPRYLIKTRGQQVTLSCSPISGHRSVSWYQQTPGQGLQFLFEYFSETQRNKGNFPGRFSGRQFSNSRSEMNVSTLELGDSALYLCASSFWQGISYEQYFGPGTRLTVT.

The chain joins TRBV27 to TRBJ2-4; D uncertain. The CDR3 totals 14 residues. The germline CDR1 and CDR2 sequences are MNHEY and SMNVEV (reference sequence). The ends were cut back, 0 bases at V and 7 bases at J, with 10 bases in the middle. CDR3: CASSLSWSHNIQYF. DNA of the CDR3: TGTGCCAGCAGTTTATCTTGGAGTCACAACATTCAGTACTTC.

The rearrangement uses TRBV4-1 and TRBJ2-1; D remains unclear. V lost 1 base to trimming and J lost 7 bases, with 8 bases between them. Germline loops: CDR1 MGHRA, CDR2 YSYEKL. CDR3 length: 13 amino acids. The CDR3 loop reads CASSQVGVNEQFF. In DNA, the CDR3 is TGCGCCAGCAGCCAAGTAGGAGTTAATGAGCAGTTCTTC.

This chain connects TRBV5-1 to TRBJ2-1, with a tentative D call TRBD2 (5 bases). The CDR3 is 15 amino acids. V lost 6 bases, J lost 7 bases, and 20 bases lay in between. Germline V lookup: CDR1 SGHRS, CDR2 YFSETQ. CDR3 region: CASTSGLASLNEQFF. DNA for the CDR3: TGCGCCAGCACCTCCGGCTTAGCGTCTTTGAATGAGCAGTTCTTC.

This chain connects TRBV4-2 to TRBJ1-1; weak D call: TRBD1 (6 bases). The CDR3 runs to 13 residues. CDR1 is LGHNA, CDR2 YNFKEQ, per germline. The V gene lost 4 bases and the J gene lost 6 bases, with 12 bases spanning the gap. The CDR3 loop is CASSPKGGAEAFF. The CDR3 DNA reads TGTGCCAGCAGCCCCAAGGGGGGCGCTGAAGCTTTCTTT.

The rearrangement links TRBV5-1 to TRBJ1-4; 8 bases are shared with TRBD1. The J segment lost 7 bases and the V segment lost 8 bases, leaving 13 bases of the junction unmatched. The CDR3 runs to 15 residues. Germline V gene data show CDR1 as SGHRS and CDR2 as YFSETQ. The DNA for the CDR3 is TGCGCCAGTGGGACAGGTCCCAACGAGGCTGAAAAACTGTTTTTT. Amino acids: CASGTGPNEAEKLFF. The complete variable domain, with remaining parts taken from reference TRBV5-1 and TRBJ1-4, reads KAGVTQTPRYLIKTRGQQVTLSCSPISGHRSVSWYQQTPGQGLQFLFEYFSETQRNKGNFPGRFSGRQFSNSRSEMNVSTLELGDSALYLCASGTGPNEAEKLFFGSGTQLSVL.

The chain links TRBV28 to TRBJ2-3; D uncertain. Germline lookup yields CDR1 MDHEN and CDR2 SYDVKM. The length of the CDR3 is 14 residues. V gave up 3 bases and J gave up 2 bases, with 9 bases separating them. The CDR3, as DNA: TGTGCCAGCAGTTTGGGGAATCCCACAGATACGCAGTATTTT. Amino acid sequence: CASSLGNPTDTQYF.

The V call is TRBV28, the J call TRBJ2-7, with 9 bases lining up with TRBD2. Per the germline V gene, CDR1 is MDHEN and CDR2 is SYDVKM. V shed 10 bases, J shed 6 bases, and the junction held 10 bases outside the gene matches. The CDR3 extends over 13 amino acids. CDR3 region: CATEEISGSEQYF. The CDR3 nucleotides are TGTGCCACCGAAGAAATTAGCGGGAGCGAGCAGTACTTC.

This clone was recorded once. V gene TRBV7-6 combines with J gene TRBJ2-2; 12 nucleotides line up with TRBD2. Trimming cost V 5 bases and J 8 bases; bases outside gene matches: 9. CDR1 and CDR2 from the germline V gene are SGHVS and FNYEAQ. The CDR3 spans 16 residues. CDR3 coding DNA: TGTGCCAGCAGCCGCGGGCTAGCGGGAGGGTCAGGGGAGCTGTTTTTT. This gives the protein CASSRGLAGGSGELFF.

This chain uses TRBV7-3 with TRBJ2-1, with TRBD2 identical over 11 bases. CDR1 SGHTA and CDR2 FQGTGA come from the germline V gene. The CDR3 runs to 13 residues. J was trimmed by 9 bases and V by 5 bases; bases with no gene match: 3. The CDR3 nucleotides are TGTGCCAGCAGCCCGGGACTAGCGGTTGAGCAGTTCTTC. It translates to CASSPGLAVEQFF.

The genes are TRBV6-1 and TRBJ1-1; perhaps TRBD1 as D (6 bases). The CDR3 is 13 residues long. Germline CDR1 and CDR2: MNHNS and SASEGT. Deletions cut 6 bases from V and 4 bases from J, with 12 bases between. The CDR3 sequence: CASRGGTPTEAFF. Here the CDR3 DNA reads TGTGCCAGCAGGGGCGGGACACCCACTGAAGCTTTCTTT.

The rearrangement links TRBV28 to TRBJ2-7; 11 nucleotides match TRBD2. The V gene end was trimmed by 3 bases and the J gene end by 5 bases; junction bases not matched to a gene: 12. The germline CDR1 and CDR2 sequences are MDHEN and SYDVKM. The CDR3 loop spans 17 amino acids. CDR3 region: CASSFGVAGGPGDEQYF. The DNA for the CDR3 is TGTGCCAGCAGTTTCGGGGTAGCGGGAGGGCCCGGGGACGAGCAGTACTTC.

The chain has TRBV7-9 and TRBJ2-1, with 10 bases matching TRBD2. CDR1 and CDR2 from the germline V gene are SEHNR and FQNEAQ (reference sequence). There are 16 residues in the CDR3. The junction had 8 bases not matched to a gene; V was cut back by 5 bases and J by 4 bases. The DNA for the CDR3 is TGTGCCAGCAGCCAACCCCAACTAGCGGGGTACAATGAGCAGTTCTTC. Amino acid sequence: CASSQPQLAGYNEQFF.

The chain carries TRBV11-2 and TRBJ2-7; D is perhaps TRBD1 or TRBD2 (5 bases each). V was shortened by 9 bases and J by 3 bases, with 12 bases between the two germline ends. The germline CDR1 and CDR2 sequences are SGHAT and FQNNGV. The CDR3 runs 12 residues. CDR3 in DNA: TGTGCCAGTTGGGACCGCGTCTACGAGCAGTACTTC. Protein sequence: CASWDRVYEQYF.

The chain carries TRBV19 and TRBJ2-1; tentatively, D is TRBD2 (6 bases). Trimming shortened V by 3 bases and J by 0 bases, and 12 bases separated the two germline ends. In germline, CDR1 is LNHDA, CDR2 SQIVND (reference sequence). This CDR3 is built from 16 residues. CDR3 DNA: TGTGCCAGTAGTATCCCGTACGGGAGCTCCTACAATGAGCAGTTCTTC. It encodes CASSIPYGSSYNEQFF. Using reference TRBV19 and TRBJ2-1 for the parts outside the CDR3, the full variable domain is DGGITQSPKYLFRKEGQNVTLSCEQNLNHDAMYWYRQDPGQGLRLIYYSQIVNDFQKGDIAEGYSVSREKKESFPLTVTSAQKNPTAFYLCASSIPYGSSYNEQFFGPGTRLTVL.

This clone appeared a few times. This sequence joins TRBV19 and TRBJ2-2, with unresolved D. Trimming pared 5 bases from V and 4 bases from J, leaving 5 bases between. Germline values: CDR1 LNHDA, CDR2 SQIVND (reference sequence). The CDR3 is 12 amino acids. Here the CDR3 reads CASSWRTGELFF. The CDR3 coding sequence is TGTGCCAGTAGTTGGCGCACCGGGGAGCTGTTTTTT.

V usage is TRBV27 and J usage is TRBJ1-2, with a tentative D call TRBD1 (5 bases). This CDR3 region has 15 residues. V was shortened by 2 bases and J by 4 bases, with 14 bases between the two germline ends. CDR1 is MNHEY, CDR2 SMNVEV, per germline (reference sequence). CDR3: CASSLLLVGPYGYTF. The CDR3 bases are TGTGCCAGCAGTTTACTTCTCGTGGGACCCTATGGCTACACCTTC.

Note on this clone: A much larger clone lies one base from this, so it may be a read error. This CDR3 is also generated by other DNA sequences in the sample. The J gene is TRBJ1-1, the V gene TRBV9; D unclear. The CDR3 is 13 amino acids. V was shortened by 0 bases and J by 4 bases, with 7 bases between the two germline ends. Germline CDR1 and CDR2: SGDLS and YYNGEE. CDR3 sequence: CASSVGGSTEAFF. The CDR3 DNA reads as TGTGCCAGCAGCGTAGGAGGGAGCACTGAAGCTTTCTTT. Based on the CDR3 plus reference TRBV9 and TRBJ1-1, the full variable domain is DSGVTQTPKHLITATGQRVTLRCSPRSGDLSVYWYQQSLDQGLQFLIQYYNGEERAKGNILERFSAQQFPDLHSELNLSSLELGDSALYFCASSVGGSTEAFFGQGTRLTVV.

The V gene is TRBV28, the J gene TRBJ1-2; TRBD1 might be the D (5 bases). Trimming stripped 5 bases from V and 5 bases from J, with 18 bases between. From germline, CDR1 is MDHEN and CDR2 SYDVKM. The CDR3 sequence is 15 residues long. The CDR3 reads CASSGVGAVWYGYTF. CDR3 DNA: TGTGCCAGCAGTGGGGTCGGGGCTGTATGGTATGGCTACACCTTC.

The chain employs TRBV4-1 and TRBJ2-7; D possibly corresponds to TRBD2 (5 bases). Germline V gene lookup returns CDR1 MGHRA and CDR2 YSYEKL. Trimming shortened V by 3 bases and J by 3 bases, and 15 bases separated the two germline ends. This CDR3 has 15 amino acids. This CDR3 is CASSHLAGSLYEQYF. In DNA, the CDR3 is TGCGCCAGCAGCCACCTAGCTGGTTCGCTCTACGAGCAGTACTTC.